This T cell receptor (beta chain) was profiled in a study of shared clonotypes between healthy human individuals. In the case of this clone: Its antigen is unknown.

DNA at approximately 200 ng, approximately 30,000 T cell genomes, went into sorted-subset replicate PCRs. In the authors' methods: ImmunoSEQ yielded junction-only sequences lacking quality scores, so filtering differed. Only in-frame clones appear in the TCRdb table, and some are missing; sequencing was by immunoSEQ multiplex PCR. That table is the source of V, J and clone size, and D and trimming were worked out from the DNA. The sample carries under 150,000 clones, more than 65% recorded once. Findings of the study overall: Sequencing depth was predicted to influence how clonotypes are shared among donors. When compared with the clonotypes that were shared by all four sorted-subset donors, the non-shared clonotypes turned out to have lower generation probabilities.

This CDR3 has 14 amino acids. In germline, CDR1 is SGHDT, CDR2 YYEEEE. Unmatched junction bases numbered 1, after V lost 1 base and J lost 7 bases. The origin of this receptor is a woman aged 30 to 39 in good health. Sample: memory CD8+ T cells sorted from blood. Subset meaning: CD45RO+ cells pooled with CCR7-negative TemRA cells. V is TRBV5-6 and J is TRBJ2-1, with 11 positions matching TRBD2. DNA for the CDR3: TGTGCCAGCAGCTTGCGACTAGCGGGGAATGAGCAGTTCTTC. It is translated as CASSLRLAGNEQFF.